The sequence of this TCR beta chain was determined in a study of T cell responses to AZD1222 COVID-19 vaccine. About the study: Both about-4-week and about-12-week second-dose recipients were combined. Notes on the study in general: Spike-specific TCR breadth and depth rose after two AZD1222 doses. White British donors predominated, females outnumbered males, and clonal diversity was possibly underestimated.

Clones were read by immunoSEQ multiplex PCR, and TCRdb kept only the in-frame ones, dropping some. Of about 120,000 clones detected, around nine tenths appear once; the ten largest clones hold approximately 12%. On this clone: The antigen is not known.

The sequencing here drew on peripheral blood, taken on day 0 of AZD1222 vaccination. The clonotype was recovered from an adult in good health.

CDR3 amino acids: CASSDTLNTEAFF. The CDR3, as DNA: TGTGCCAGCAGCGATACACTGAACACTGAAGCTTTCTTT. This chain joins TRBV2 and TRBJ1-1, with no clear D. Germline CDR1 SNHLY, CDR2 FYNNEI. Trimming stripped 6 bases from V and 0 bases from J, with 8 bases between. The CDR3 has 13 amino acids.